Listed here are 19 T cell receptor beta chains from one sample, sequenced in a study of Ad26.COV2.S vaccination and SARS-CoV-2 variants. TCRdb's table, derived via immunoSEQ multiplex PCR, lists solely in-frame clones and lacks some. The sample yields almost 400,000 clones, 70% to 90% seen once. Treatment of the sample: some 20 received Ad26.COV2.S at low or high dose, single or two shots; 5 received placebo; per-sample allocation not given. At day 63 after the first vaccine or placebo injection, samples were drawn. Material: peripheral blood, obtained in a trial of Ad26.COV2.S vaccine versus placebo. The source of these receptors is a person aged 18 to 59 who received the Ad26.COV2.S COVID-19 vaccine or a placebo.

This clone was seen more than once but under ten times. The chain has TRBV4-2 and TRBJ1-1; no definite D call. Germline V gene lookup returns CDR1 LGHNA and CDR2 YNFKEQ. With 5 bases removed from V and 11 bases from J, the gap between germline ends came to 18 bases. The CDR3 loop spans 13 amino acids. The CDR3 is CASSAGITPGAFF. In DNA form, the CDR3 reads TGTGCCAGCAGCGCCGGGATCACACCTGGGGCTTTCTTT.

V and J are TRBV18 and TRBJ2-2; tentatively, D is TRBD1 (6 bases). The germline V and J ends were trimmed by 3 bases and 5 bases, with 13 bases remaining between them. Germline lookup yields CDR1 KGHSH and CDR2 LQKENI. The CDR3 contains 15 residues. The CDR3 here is CASSPQGPGTGELFF. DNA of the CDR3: TGTGCCAGCTCACCTCAGGGGCCGGGGACCGGGGAGCTGTTTTTT.

As DNA, the CDR3 is TGTGCCAGCAGCGTAGATGCGGTGTTCACTGAAGCTTTCTTT. Its translation: CASSVDAVFTEAFF. V gene TRBV9 combines with J gene TRBJ1-1; no clear D gene. V lost 0 bases to trimming and J lost 4 bases, with 10 bases between them. The CDR3 is made up of 14 amino acids. CDR1 and CDR2 from the germline V gene are SGDLS and YYNGEE.

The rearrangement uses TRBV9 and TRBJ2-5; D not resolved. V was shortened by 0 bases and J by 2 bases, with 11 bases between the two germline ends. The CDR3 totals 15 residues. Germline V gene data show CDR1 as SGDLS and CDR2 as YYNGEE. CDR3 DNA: TGTGCCAGCAGCGTAGCTGGCAGCTCACAAGAGACCCAGTACTTC. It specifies CASSVAGSSQETQYF.

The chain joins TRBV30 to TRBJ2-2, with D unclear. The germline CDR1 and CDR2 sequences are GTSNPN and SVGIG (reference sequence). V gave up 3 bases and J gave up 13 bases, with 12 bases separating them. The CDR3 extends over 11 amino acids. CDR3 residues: CAWSVKAGLFF. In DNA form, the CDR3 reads TGTGCCTGGAGCGTCAAGGCTGGGCTGTTTTTT. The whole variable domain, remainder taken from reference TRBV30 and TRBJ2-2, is SQTIHQWPATLVQPVGSPLSLECTVEGTSNPNLYWYRQAAGRGLQLLFYSVGIGQISSEVPQNLSASRPQDRQFILSSKKLLLSDSGFYLCAWSVKAGLFFGEGSRLTVL.

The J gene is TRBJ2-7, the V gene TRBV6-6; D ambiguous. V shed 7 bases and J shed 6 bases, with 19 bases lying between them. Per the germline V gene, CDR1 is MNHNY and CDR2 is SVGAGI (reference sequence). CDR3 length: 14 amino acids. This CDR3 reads CASMTDPITPEQYF. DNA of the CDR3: TGTGCCAGCATGACCGACCCCATCACGCCCGAGCAGTACTTC.

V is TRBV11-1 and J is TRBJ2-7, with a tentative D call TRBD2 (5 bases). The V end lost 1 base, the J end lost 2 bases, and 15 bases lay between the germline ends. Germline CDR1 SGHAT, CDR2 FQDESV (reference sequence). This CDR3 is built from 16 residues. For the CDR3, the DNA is TGTGCCAGCAGCTTAGGTCCCGGGATGGGAGCCTACGAGCAGTACTTC. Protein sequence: CASSLGPGMGAYEQYF. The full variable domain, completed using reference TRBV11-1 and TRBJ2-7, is EAEVAQSPRYKITEKSQAVAFWCDPISGHATLYWYRQILGQGPELLVQFQDESVVDDSQLPKDRFSAERLKGVDSTLKIQPAELGDSAMYLCASSLGPGMGAYEQYFGPGTRLTVT.

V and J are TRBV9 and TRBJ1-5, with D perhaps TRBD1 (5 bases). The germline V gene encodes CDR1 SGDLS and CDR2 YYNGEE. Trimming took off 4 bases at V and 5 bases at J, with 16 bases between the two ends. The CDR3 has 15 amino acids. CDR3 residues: CASSISGGGDQPQHF. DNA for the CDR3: TGTGCCAGCAGCATCTCCGGGGGAGGGGATCAGCCCCAGCATTTT.

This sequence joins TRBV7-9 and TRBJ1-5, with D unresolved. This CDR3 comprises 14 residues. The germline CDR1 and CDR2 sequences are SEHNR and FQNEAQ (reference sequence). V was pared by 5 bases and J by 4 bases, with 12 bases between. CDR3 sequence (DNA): TGTGCCAGCAGCCCGCAACAGTATAATCAGCCCCAGCATTTT. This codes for CASSPQQYNQPQHF. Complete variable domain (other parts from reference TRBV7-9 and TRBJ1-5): DTGVSQNPRHKITKRGQNVTFRCDPISEHNRLYWYRQTLGQGPEFLTYFQNEAQLEKSRLLSDRFSAERPKGSFSTLEIQRTEQGDSAMYLCASSPQQYNQPQHFGDGTRLSIL.

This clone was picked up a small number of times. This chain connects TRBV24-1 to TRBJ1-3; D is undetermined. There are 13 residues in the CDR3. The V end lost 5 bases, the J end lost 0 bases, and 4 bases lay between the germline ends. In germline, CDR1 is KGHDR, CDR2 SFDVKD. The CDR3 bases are TGTGCCACCAGTGGAAACTCTGGAAACACCATATATTTT. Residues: CATSGNSGNTIYF.

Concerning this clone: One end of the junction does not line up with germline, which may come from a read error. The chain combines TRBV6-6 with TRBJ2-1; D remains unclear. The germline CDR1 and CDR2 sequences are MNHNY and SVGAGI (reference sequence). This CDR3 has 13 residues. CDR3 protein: CASSYGSFNEQFF. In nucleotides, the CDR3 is TGTGCCAGCAGTTATGGATCCTTCAATGAGCAGTTCTTC.

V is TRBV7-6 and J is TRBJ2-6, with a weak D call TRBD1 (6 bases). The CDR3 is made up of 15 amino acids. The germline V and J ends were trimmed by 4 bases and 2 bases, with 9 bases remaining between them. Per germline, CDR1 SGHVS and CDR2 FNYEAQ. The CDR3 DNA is TGTGCCAGCAGCTCTGGACAGACTGGGGCCAACGTCCTGACTTTC. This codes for CASSSGQTGANVLTF.

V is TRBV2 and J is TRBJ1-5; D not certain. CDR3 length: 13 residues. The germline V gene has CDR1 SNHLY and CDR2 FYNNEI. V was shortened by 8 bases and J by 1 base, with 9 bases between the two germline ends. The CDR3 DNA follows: TGTGCCAGCCGCGGGCAGAGCAATCAGCCCCAGCATTTT. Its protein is CASRGQSNQPQHF. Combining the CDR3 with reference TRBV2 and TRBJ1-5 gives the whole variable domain EPEVTQTPSHQVTQMGQEVILRCVPISNHLYFYWYRQILGQKVEFLVSFYNNEISEKSEIFDDQFSVERPDGSNFTLKIRSTKLEDSAMYFCASRGQSNQPQHFGDGTRLSIL.

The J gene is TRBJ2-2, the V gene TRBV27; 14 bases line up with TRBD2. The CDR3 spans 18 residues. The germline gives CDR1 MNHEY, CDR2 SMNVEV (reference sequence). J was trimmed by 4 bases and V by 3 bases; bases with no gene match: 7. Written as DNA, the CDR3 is TGTGCCAGCAGTTTGGGACTAGCGGGAGAGGTCCCCACCGGGGAGCTGTTTTTT. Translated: CASSLGLAGEVPTGELFF.

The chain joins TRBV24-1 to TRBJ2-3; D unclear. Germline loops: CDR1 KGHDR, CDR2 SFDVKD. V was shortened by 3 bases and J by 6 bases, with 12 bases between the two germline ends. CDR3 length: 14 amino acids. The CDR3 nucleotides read TGTGCCACCAGTGATACGCGCCCGGGTGATACGCAGTATTTT. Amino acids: CATSDTRPGDTQYF.

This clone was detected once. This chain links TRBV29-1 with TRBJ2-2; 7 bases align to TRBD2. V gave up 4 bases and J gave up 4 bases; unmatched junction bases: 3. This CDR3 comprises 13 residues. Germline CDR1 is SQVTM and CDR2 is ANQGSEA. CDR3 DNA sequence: TGCAGCGTTGGGGAGGGGAGCACCGGGGAGCTGTTTTTT. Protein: CSVGEGSTGELFF.

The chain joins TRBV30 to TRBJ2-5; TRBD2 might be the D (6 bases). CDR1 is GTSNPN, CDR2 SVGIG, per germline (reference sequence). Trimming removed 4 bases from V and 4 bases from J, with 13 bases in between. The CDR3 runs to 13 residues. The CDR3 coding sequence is TGTGCCTGGATGGGGGGAGCGAGAGAGACCCAGTACTTC. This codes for CAWMGGARETQYF.

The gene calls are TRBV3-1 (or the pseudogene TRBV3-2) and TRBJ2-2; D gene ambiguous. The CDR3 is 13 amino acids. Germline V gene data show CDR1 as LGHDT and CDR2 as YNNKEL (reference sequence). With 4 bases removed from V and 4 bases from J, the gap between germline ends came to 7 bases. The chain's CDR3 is CASSLDPTGELFF. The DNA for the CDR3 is TGTGCCAGCAGCCTCGATCCCACCGGGGAGCTGTTTTTT.

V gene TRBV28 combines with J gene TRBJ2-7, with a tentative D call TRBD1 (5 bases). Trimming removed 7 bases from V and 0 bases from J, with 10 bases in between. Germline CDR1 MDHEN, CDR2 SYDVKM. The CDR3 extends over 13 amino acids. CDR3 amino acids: CASIGDSSYEQYF. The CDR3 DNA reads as TGTGCCAGCATAGGTGACAGCTCCTACGAGCAGTACTTC. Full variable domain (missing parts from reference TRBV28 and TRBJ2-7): DVKVTQSSRYLVKRTGEKVFLECVQDMDHENMFWYRQDPGLGLRLIYFSYDVKMKEKGDIPEGYSVSREKKERFSLILESASTNQTSMYLCASIGDSSYEQYFGPGTRLTVT.